The subject of this entry is one T cell receptor (beta chain). Its antigen remains unknown. This CDR3 region has 18 residues. The V and J ends lost 2 bases and 1 base, in that order; junction bases with no gene match: 4. In germline, CDR1 is SGHRS, CDR2 YFSETQ. This record belongs to a study of T cell repertoires in cytomegalovirus infection. Study-level background: Public TCR beta signatures provided an indication of both CMV infection and a matching HLA type. Study-level results: What dominated the ex vivo response were HLA-C-restricted CMV-specific TCR beta clonotypes. Public TCR beta family frequency separated CMV-and-HLA carriers, including in an independent cohort.

TCRdb redid the calling of the reads with MiXCR, one entry per CDR3 protein. The top ten hold 27% of the sample, which has over 150,000 distinct CDR3 sequences, approximately 15% seen once. The source material was PBMCs. The source is a human donor in good health (CMV status not recorded). Some clones in this sample may be carry-over from other donors' samples. The chain couples TRBV5-1 to TRBJ2-3, with TRBD2 identical over 16 bases. CDR3 nucleotide sequence: TGCGCCAGCAGCTTAGGGACTAGCGGGGGGGCCCGCACAGATACGCAGTATTTT. Protein: CASSLGTSGGARTDTQYF.